The T cell receptor (beta chain) described here comes from a study of T cell repertoires in aging, cancer and after chemotherapy. Background on the study: Pre- and post-chemotherapy samples were paired from chronic lymphocytic leukemia patients treated with fludarabine- or bendamustine-based regimens.

This clonotype is medium-sized. The germline V gene encodes CDR1 LNHDA and CDR2 SQIVND (reference sequence). Trimming pared 5 bases from V and 0 bases from J, leaving 10 bases between. The CDR3 spans 14 residues. Rearranged V-D-J TRB sequences were amplified with a mixed TRB-A/B primer pool. TCRdb reprocessed the multiplex PCR reads with MiXCR, giving one entry per CDR3 protein. The sample consists of under 1,500 distinct CDR3 sequences, 20% to 30% of them appearing once. TCR beta rearrangements were amplified from peripheral blood genomic DNA. The sequence derives from a human donor with a blood cancer. This chain connects TRBV19 to TRBJ1-1; D unclear. Sequencing was performed on blood. Here the CDR3 reads CASSPDGVNTEAFF. The CDR3, as DNA: TGTGCCAGTAGTCCGGACGGAGTGAACACTGAAGCTTTCTTT.